These 15 T cell receptor beta chains were all obtained from the same sample, sequenced in a study of T cells expressing NK-cell markers. TCRdb re-called the 5' RACE reads; every CDR3 protein appears as one record, without DNA. Here the sample table reports roughly 110,000 distinct CDR3 sequences. Sequencing was done on a sample of blood T cells: a sorted CD56 or NKG2C T cell subset, CD4+ or CD8+ T cells, or bulk PBMC T cells (not recorded which). The receptors here all came from a woman between 18 and 75 years old in good health.

J is TRBJ2-7 and V is TRBV11-2; the TCRdb call, TRBD2, lacks DNA for checking. CDR1 SGHAT and CDR2 FQNNGV come from the germline V gene. CDR3 length equals 13 residues. CDR3 amino acids: CASSPTTIYEQYF.

The V and J genes are TRBV12-3 or TRBV12-4 and TRBJ2-5; TCRdb's D call of TRBD1 is untestable without DNA. There are 17 residues in the CDR3. The CDR3: CASRGDERGFPGETQYF.

The rearrangement links TRBV9 to TRBJ1-5; TCRdb names TRBD1, which stays unverified in the absence of DNA. This CDR3 has 15 amino acids. Germline CDR1 and CDR2: SGDLS and YYNGEE. The CDR3 loop is CASSPGQGRYQPQHF.

The gene calls are TRBV29-1 and TRBJ2-5; TCRdb designates TRBD2, a call that cannot be tested without DNA. Germline CDR1 reads SQVTM; CDR2 reads ANQGSEA. This CDR3 has 14 residues. The CDR3 is CSVGSRGVQETQYF.

The V gene is TRBV14, the J gene TRBJ2-1; the TCRdb call, TRBD1, lacks DNA for checking. CDR3 length equals 14 residues. Germline V gene lookup returns CDR1 SGHDN and CDR2 FVKESK. The CDR3 loop is CASTEGGTYNEQFF.

The V call is TRBV14, the J call TRBJ2-1. The CDR3 extends over 15 amino acids. The germline V gene has CDR1 SGHDN and CDR2 FVKESK. This CDR3 is CASSHVTTGLGEQFF.

The CDR3 here is CASSLGLGGPNEKLFF. J is TRBJ1-4 and V is TRBV27; TCRdb calls TRBD1, which cannot be checked without DNA. This CDR3 has 16 amino acids. CDR1 is MNHEY and CDR2 is SMNVEV in the germline V gene (reference sequence).

The chain joins TRBV12-3 or TRBV12-4 to TRBJ2-2; TCRdb reports TRBD1, a call that lacks DNA to check it against. CDR3 size: 14 residues. CDR3 in amino acids: CASSSPGWNGELFF.

The V and J genes are TRBV7-9 and TRBJ2-1. The germline CDR1 and CDR2 sequences are SEHNR and FQNEAQ (reference sequence). The CDR3 runs to 15 residues. The CDR3 here is CASSLETNPYNEQFF.

This rearrangement joins TRBV7-9 to TRBJ2-1; without DNA, the TCRdb call of TRBD1 cannot be checked. In germline, CDR1 is SEHNR, CDR2 FQNEAQ (reference sequence). There are 14 residues in the CDR3. CDR3 protein: CASSTLVFRSEQFF.

V usage is TRBV3-1 and J usage is TRBJ2-1; the TCRdb call, TRBD2, lacks DNA for checking. Germline assignment: CDR1 LGHDT and CDR2 YNNKEL (reference sequence). The length of the CDR3 is 17 residues. CDR3 sequence: CASSPWTSGSRGNEQFF.

CDR3 sequence: CSAASEAGSSYEQYF. The genes are TRBV20-1 and TRBJ2-7; the TRBD2 assignment by TCRdb is unverifiable without DNA. The germline V gene encodes CDR1 DFQATT and CDR2 SNEGSKA (reference sequence). The CDR3 consists of 15 residues.

This chain joins TRBV10-3 and TRBJ2-1; without DNA, the TCRdb call of TRBD1 cannot be checked. The CDR3 sequence is 17 residues long. From germline, CDR1 is ENHRY and CDR2 SYGVKD. This CDR3 is CAISEPGGRGTFNEQFF.

This rearrangement joins TRBV12-3 or TRBV12-4 to TRBJ2-1; with no DNA, the TCRdb D assignment of TRBD2 cannot be verified. The CDR3 extends over 13 amino acids. The CDR3 sequence is CASSPLSYNEQFF.

This chain connects TRBV4-1 to TRBJ1-1. CDR3 length equals 15 residues. Germline V gene data show CDR1 as MGHRA and CDR2 as YSYEKL. This CDR3 reads CASSQDLTEWTEAFF.